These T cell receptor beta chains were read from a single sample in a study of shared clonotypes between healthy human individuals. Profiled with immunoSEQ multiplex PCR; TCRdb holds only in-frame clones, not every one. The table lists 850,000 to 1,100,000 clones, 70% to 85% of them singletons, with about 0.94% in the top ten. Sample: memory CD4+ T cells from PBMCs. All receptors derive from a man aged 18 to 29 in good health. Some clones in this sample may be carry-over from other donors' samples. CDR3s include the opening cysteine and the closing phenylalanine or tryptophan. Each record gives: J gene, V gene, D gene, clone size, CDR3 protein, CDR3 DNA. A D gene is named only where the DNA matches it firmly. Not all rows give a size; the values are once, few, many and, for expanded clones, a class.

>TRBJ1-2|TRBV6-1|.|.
CASSGAGQVLGANYGYTF
TGTGCCAGCAGTGGGGCGGGGCAGGTGCTGGGGGCTAACTATGGCTACACCTTC
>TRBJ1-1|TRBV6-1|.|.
CASSDNKVVEAFF
TGTGCCAGCAGTGACAACAAGGTGGTTGAAGCTTTCTTT
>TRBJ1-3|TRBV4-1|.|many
CASSQNRLGNTIYF
TGCGCCAGCAGCCAAAACAGGCTAGGAAACACCATATATTTT
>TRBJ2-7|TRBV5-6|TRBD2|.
CASSLWTSGIFYEQYF
TGTGCCAGCAGCCTTTGGACTAGCGGGATATTCTACGAGCAGTACTTC
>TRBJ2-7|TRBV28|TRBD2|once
CASSFGLAGGYEQYF
TGTGCCAGCAGTTTCGGATTAGCGGGAGGCTACGAGCAGTACTTC
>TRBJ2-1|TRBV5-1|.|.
CASSLAPGSVGEQFF
TGCGCCAGCAGCTTGGCCCCCGGGAGCGTTGGGGAGCAGTTCTTC
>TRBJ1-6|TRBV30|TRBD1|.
CALDWGQGTNSPLHF
TGTGCCCTGGATTGGGGACAGGGGACGAATTCACCCCTCCACTTT
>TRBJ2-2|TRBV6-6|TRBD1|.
CASSYWAGGTGGELFF
TGTGCCAGCAGTTATTGGGCAGGGGGCACAGGCGGGGAGCTGTTTTTT
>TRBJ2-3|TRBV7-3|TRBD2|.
CASSPKTSGTDTQYF
TGTGCCAGCAGCCCAAAGACTAGCGGCACAGATACGCAGTATTTT
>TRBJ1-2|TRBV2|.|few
CASRGDARAGYTF
TGTGCCAGCAGGGGGGACGCCCGGGCTGGCTACACCTTC
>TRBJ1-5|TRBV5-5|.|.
CASSLVSGLSNQPQHF
TGTGCCAGCAGCTTGGTAAGCGGACTTAGCAATCAGCCCCAGCATTTT
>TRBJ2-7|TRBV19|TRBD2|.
CASSTQLAGASYEQYF
TGTGCCAGTAGTACTCAACTAGCGGGCGCCTCCTACGAGCAGTACTTC
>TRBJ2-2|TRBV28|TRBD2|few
CASSTRGVNTGELFF
TGTGCCAGCAGTACCCGGGGGGTGAACACCGGGGAGCTGTTTTTT
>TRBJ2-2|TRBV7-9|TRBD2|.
CASRGSGRITGELFF
TGTGCCAGCAGAGGTAGCGGGAGGATCACCGGGGAGCTGTTTTTT
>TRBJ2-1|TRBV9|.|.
CASSAAGGLYNEQFF
TGTGCCAGCAGCGCCGCTGGGGGGCTCTACAATGAGCAGTTCTTC
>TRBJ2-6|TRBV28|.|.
CASSLSAGYGANVLTF
TGTGCCAGCAGTTTATCGGCAGGATACGGGGCCAACGTCCTGACTTTC
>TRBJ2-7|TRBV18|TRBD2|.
CASSPTSGGNYEQYF
TGTGCCAGCTCACCAACTAGCGGGGGAAACTACGAGCAGTACTTC
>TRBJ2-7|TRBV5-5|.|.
CASSFSLHRDYEQYF
TGTGCCAGCAGCTTCTCCCTCCATCGGGACTACGAGCAGTACTTC
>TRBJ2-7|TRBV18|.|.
CASSPQRASSYEQYF
TGTGCCAGCTCACCACAACGGGCCAGCTCCTACGAGCAGTACTTC
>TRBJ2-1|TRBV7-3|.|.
CASSSGRGQYNEQFF
TGTGCCAGCAGCTCTGGGAGGGGGCAATACAATGAGCAGTTCTTC
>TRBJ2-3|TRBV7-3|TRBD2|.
CASSLLAGGGDTQYF
TGTGCCAGCAGCCTACTAGCGGGAGGAGGAGATACGCAGTATTTT
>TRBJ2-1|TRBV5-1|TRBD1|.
CASSLAEGTGAFNEQFF
TGCGCCAGCAGCTTGGCCGAGGGGACAGGGGCTTTCAATGAGCAGTTCTTC
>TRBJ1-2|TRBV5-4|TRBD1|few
CASSLEGQTGYTF
TGTGCCAGCAGCTTGGAGGGACAGACTGGCTACACCTTC
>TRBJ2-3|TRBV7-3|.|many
CASSSGTRTDTQYF
TGTGCCAGCAGCTCCGGGACACGCACAGATACGCAGTATTTT
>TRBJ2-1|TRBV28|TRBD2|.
CASSSRTRLAGVVNEQFF
TGTGCCAGCAGTTCCCGAACAAGGCTAGCGGGAGTTGTGAATGAGCAGTTCTTC
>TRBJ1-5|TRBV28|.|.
CASSLGGGSQPQHF
TGTGCCAGCAGTTTAGGGGGGGGGAGTCAGCCCCAGCATTTT
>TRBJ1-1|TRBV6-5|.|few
CASSYGQRMNTEAFF
TGTGCCAGCAGTTACGGCCAGCGCATGAACACTGAAGCTTTCTTT
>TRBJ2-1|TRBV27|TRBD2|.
CASSLRWGTRVYHEQFF
TGTGCCAGCAGTTTAAGGTGGGGGACTAGAGTCTACCATGAGCAGTTCTTC
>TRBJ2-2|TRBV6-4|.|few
CASSESPHTGELFF
TGTGCCAGCAGTGAGTCCCCCCACACCGGGGAGCTGTTTTTT
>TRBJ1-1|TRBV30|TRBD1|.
CAWRGDRGLGTEAFF
TGTGCCTGGAGAGGGGACAGGGGGCTGGGTACTGAAGCTTTCTTT
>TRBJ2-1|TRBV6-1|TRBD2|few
CASNPLRGGDREQFF
TGTGCCAGCAATCCTTTGCGGGGGGGGGATAGGGAGCAGTTCTTC
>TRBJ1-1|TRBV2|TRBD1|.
CASSGGQGVLGAFF
TGTGCCAGCAGTGGGGGACAGGGGGTGTTGGGTGCTTTCTTT
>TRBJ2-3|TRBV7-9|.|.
CASSLEQGRQYF
TGTGCCAGCAGCTTAGAACAGGGTCGACAGTATTTT
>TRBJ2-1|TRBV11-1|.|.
CASSLEVVYNEQFF
TGTGCCAGCAGCTTAGAGGTAGTCTACAATGAGCAGTTCTTC
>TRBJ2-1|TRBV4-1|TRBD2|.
CASSQAGTSGIGTYNEQFF
TGCGCCAGCAGCCAAGCCGGGACTAGCGGGATTGGCACCTACAATGAGCAGTTCTTC
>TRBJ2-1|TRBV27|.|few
CASRPIGSSYNEQFF
TGTGCCAGCAGGCCCATTGGGAGCTCCTACAATGAGCAGTTCTTC
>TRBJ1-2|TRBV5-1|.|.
CASSLVGTKEAYTF
TGCGCCAGCAGCTTGGTAGGGACAAAGGAGGCCTACACCTTC
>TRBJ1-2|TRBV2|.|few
CASSSGRGGYTF
TGTGCCAGCAGTTCCGGCAGGGGAGGCTACACCTTC
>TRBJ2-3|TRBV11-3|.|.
CASSLGSDVYTDTQYF
TGTGCCAGCAGCTTAGGGTCTGATGTATACACAGATACGCAGTATTTT
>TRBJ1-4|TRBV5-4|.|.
CASSHGAIGGNEKLFF
TGTGCCAGCAGTCATGGGGCGATCGGGGGAAATGAAAAACTGTTTTTT
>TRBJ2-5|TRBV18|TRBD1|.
CASSPPRNRGRMDETQYF
TGTGCCAGCTCACCACCTAGGAACAGGGGGAGGATGGACGAGACCCAGTACTTC